The clone carrying this T cell receptor (beta chain) was counted at least ten times. Antigen specificity is unknown. This entry is derived from a study of Graves' ophthalmopathy and Graves' hyperthyroidism. Study observations and caveats: Most expanded clonotypes from thyroid (those above 0.001 frequency) were also found in blood.

The germline V gene encodes CDR1 SNHLY and CDR2 FYNNEI. This CDR3 has 14 residues. V shed 6 bases and J shed 2 bases, with 11 bases lying between them. TCR beta CDR3 amplification used RNA transcripts. After a first-round RT-PCR with HTBI primers, a second-round multiplex PCR was run. TCRdb analysed the multiplex PCR reads with MiXCR anew, one entry per CDR3 protein. The table includes over a million distinct CDR3 sequences, about 38% detected once. V and J are TRBV2 and TRBJ1-5; D is possibly TRBD1 (5 bases). Sequencing was done on a sample of peripheral blood or thyroid tissue (not recorded which). This receptor was taken from an adult man with Graves' hyperthyroidism. This CDR3 reads CASRVRAGNQPQHF. CDR3 coding DNA: TGTGCCAGCAGGGTCAGGGCGGGCAATCAGCCCCAGCATTTT.